This is a list of T cell receptor beta chains from one sample in a study of PD-1 blockade in classical Hodgkin lymphoma. The data were produced by immunoSEQ multiplex PCR, yet TCRdb's version contains in-frame clones alone and is incomplete. The sample yields 14,000 to 15,000 clones, roughly two thirds seen once. Material: peripheral blood mononuclear cells (PBMCs), obtained at baseline. The source is a human donor with classical Hodgkin lymphoma. Both conserved end residues are trimmed from each CDR3. Fields, in order: J gene, V gene, CDR3 protein.

TRBJ1-2	TRBV5-1	ASSLITGTGYRGYT
TRBJ1-2	TRBV27	ASSLIGHGNNYGYT
TRBJ2-7	TRBV7-6	ASSQGAAYEQY
TRBJ2-2	TRBV27	APIHKEAGELF
TRBJ2-3	TRBV9	ASSVSGTSTDTQY
TRBJ2-3	TRBV21-1	ASSTEADTQY
TRBJ2-7	TRBV6-1	AARLDQSSYEQY
TRBJ1-1	TRBV5-4	ASSPGGTEAF
TRBJ1-4	TRBV5-1	ASSYNSNEKLF
TRBJ1-4	TRBV30	AWSPGTLGEKLF
TRBJ2-2	TRBV5-5	ASSSRVSNTGELF
TRBJ1-2	TRBV5-4	ASTPRGQGNYGYT
TRBJ2-7	TRBV7-9	ASSLTGLYEQY
TRBJ2-2	TRBV4-1	ASSQSDLGFVGELF
TRBJ1-1	TRBV5-1	ASRSGGRGNTEAF
TRBJ2-3	TRBV29-1	SVVQDSTDTQY
TRBJ1-5	TRBV27	ASSPRDGYQPQH
TRBJ1-5	TRBV28	ASSYGNQPQH
TRBJ2-7	TRBV27	ASSFRTSGTYEQY
TRBJ2-3	TRBV27	ASSAGTSHTDTQY
TRBJ2-1	TRBV28	ASRQTGSSYNEQF